Listed below are T cell receptor beta chains from one sample, sequenced in a study of OX40 agonist ivuxolimab in advanced cancers. Measured with immunoSEQ multiplex PCR; TCRdb has only the in-frame clones, and not every one. The sample has some 86,000 clones, 75% to 95% seen once. Sequences were derived from CD4+ or CD8+ T cells sorted from blood, sampled in a trial of the OX40 agonist ivuxolimab. These receptors were collected from an adult with an advanced solid tumor such as melanoma, head and neck, liver or kidney cancer. Each CDR3 is given with its conserved first and last residue. Each record gives: J gene, clone size, D gene, V gene, CDR3 DNA, CDR3 protein. A D gene is named only where the DNA matches it firmly. Size tells how often a clone was seen (once, few, many) or the class of an expanded clone, and some rows leave it out.

TRBJ1-2 | - | - | TRBV19 | TGTGCCAGTAAGGGAAAGAGCTATGGCTACACCTTC | CASKGKSYGYTF
TRBJ1-1 | - | TRBD1 | TRBV5-1 | TGCGCCAGCAGCTTGGGACAGGGAACCAACACTGAAGCTTTCTTT | CASSLGQGTNTEAFF
TRBJ2-7 | - | - | TRBV29-1 | TGCAGCGTTGTAAGGGACGGCTACGAGCAGTACTTC | CSVVRDGYEQYF
TRBJ2-3 | - | TRBD2 | TRBV6-1 | TGTGCCAGCAGTCCGGGACTAGCGGGAGCAGATACGCAGTATTTT | CASSPGLAGADTQYF
TRBJ2-1 | - | TRBD2 | TRBV28 | TGTGCCAGCAGAGGACTAGCGGGGGGGAGCTCCTACAATGAGCAGTTCTTC | CASRGLAGGSSYNEQFF
TRBJ2-7 | once | TRBD2 | TRBV28 | TGTGCCAGCACCGGGACTAGGTCATCCGAGCAGTACTTC | CASTGTRSSEQYF
TRBJ2-1 | - | - | TRBV5-6 | TGTGCCAGCAGCTTGAGGTTAAACAATGAGCAGTTCTTC | CASSLRLNNEQFF
TRBJ2-7 | - | - | TRBV7-9 | TGTGCCAGCACTGATTTCCGGGACTCCTACGAGCAGTACTTC | CASTDFRDSYEQYF
TRBJ1-1 | few | - | TRBV7-9 | TGTGCCAGCAGCAAATCCGGACAAAAGAACACTGAAGCTTTCTTT | CASSKSGQKNTEAFF
TRBJ2-6 | - | - | TRBV7-9 | TGTGCCAGCAGCTCCTGGGGGAGGACGGCTGGCTCTGGGGCCAACGTCCTGACTTTC | CASSSWGRTAGSGANVLTF
TRBJ1-2 | - | TRBD1 | TRBV18 | TGTGCCAGCTCTCTCGGACAGGGGAGGTCGAGGGGCTACACCTTC | CASSLGQGRSRGYTF
TRBJ2-5 | - | - | TRBV5-1 | TGCGCCAGCCGAAATCAGGGGCGGGATTGGGAGACCCAGTACTTC | CASRNQGRDWETQYF
TRBJ1-1 | few | - | TRBV7-9 | TGTGCCAGCAGCTTAACTACTGAAGCTTTCTTT | CASSLTTEAFF
TRBJ2-5 | - | - | TRBV6-6 | TGTGCCAGCAGTTACAGTCTCGCTAGCCAAGAGACCCAGTACTTC | CASSYSLASQETQYF
TRBJ2-2 | - | - | TRBV9 | TGTGCCAGCAGCGTAGGGCCGAACACCGGGGAGCTGTTTTTT | CASSVGPNTGELFF
TRBJ1-1 | - | - | TRBV29-1 | TGCAGCGTTGAAGTAGAGCCAGCTCTCACTGAAGCTTTCTTT | CSVEVEPALTEAFF
TRBJ2-1 | - | - | TRBV30 | TGTGCCTGGACTAGGAATAGCGGACTAATTTACAATGAGCAGTTCTTC | CAWTRNSGLIYNEQFF
TRBJ2-1 | few | TRBD2 | TRBV6-1 | TGTGCCAGCAGTGAAGGAAGGACTAGTTCTGACAATGAGCAGTTCTTC | CASSEGRTSSDNEQFF
TRBJ1-2 | - | - | TRBV30 | TGTGCCTGGAGTGTACTTGGGGGCTACACCTTC | CAWSVLGGYTF
TRBJ1-4 | - | - | TRBV25-1 | TGTGCCAGCAAGGCCCCCAGGAGCTGGAGTGAAAAACTGTTTTTT | CASKAPRSWSEKLFF
TRBJ1-1 | few | - | TRBV4-1 | TGCGCCAGCAGCCAAGATACGACTCGCCAAGAAGCTTTCTTT | CASSQDTTRQEAFF
TRBJ2-3 | - | - | TRBV2 | TGTGCCAGCAGTCCCCAACGTAGCCTAGATACGCAGTATTTT | CASSPQRSLDTQYF
TRBJ2-5 | - | TRBD2 | TRBV2 | TGTGCCAGCAGTTCTAGCGGGAGCGGGGAGACCCAGTACTTC | CASSSSGSGETQYF
TRBJ2-5 | - | - | TRBV9 | TGTGCCAGCAGCGTAGGGGCCGGGGAGACCCAGTACTTC | CASSVGAGETQYF
TRBJ2-7 | - | - | TRBV5-1 | TGCGCCAGCAGCTTACTGGGGCAGGCCTCCTACGAGCAGTACTTC | CASSLLGQASYEQYF
TRBJ2-7 | - | - | TRBV6-5 | TGTGCCAGCACCCAAGGGGCCAACTCCTACGAGCAGTACTTC | CASTQGANSYEQYF
TRBJ1-2 | - | TRBD1 | TRBV29-1 | TGCAGCGTTGAGTCGACAGGGGAGGCGTATGGCTACACCTTC | CSVESTGEAYGYTF
TRBJ2-7 | - | - | TRBV29-1 | TGCAGCGTGGTGACCGGTTACGAGCAGTACTTC | CSVVTGYEQYF
TRBJ2-4 | - | - | TRBV10-3 | TGTGCCATCAGTGAAGAGGCGGGTTCGGTAGACCTAGCCAAAAACATTCAGTACTTC | CAISEEAGSVDLAKNIQYF
TRBJ2-7 | - | TRBD2 | TRBV4-2 | TGTGCCAGCAGCCAGGATCGGACTAGCGGATACGAGCAGTACTTC | CASSQDRTSGYEQYF
TRBJ2-2 | - | TRBD2 | TRBV28 | TGTGCCAGCATCCCGGGACTAGCTTATCCCGGGGAGCTGTTTTTT | CASIPGLAYPGELFF
TRBJ2-5 | - | - | TRBV4-2 | TGTGCCAGCAGCCAAGAGAGGAGGGCCGACGAAGGGGAGACCCAGTACTTC | CASSQERRADEGETQYF
TRBJ2-7 | - | - | TRBV19 | TGTGCCAGTAGCTGGGAGGACACCCGGTCCTACGAGCAGTACTTC | CASSWEDTRSYEQYF
TRBJ2-5 | - | - | TRBV12-5 | TGTGCTAGTGGTTTGGGAGAGACCCAGTACTTC | CASGLGETQYF
TRBJ1-2 | - | TRBD1 | TRBV28 | TGTGCCAGCAGTTTAGCGGGGACAGTACGAACGAACTATGGCTACACCTTC | CASSLAGTVRTNYGYTF
TRBJ2-5 | - | - | TRBV7-3 | TGTGCCAGCAGCTTAGAACCGGTCTTCCGAGCAGACGGCTTGGAGACCCAGTACTTC | CASSLEPVFRADGLETQYF
TRBJ2-1 | once | TRBD1 | TRBV10-3 | TGTGCCATCAGCTCCGGGACAGGGAGCTACAATGAGCAGTTCTTC | CAISSGTGSYNEQFF
TRBJ1-5 | few | - | TRBV19 | TGTGCCAGTAGTATAACAGGGAATCAGCCCCAGCATTTT | CASSITGNQPQHF
TRBJ1-3 | - | - | TRBV28 | TGTGCCAGCACCACATCCCCTGGAAACACCATATATTTT | CASTTSPGNTIYF
TRBJ1-5 | - | - | TRBV11-2 | TGTGCCAGCAGCTTAGACGTAAATAGCAATCAGCCCCAGCATTTT | CASSLDVNSNQPQHF
TRBJ1-2 | - | TRBD1 | TRBV9 | TGTGCCAGCAGCGTAGGGGGGCCAGGGGGCAATGGCTACACCTTC | CASSVGGPGGNGYTF
TRBJ2-7 | - | - | TRBV6-5 | TGTGCCTTCCCTCCCAGGTACGAGCAGTACTTC | CAFPPRYEQYF
TRBJ1-3 | - | - | TRBV15 | TGTGCCACCAGCAGAGAAACAGGGATCGGTGGAAACACCATATATTTT | CATSRETGIGGNTIYF
TRBJ2-1 | - | TRBD2 | TRBV7-3 | TGTGCCAGCAGCTGGACTAGCGGGAGTCTGGGAAATGAGCAGTTCTTC | CASSWTSGSLGNEQFF
TRBJ1-5 | few | TRBD1 | TRBV2 | TGTGCCAGCAGGGACGACAGGGGCAATCAGCCCCAGCATTTT | CASRDDRGNQPQHF
TRBJ2-5 | - | - | TRBV7-7 | TGTGCTAGCAGCTTGGGTCGGCACGCAGAGACCCAGTACTTC | CASSLGRHAETQYF
TRBJ1-2 | - | - | TRBV6-1 | TGTGCCAGCAATGGGGGCGCAGGGGGCTACACCTTC | CASNGGAGGYTF
TRBJ2-3 | - | - | TRBV11-2 | TGTGCCAGCAGCCCCATCACAGATACGCAGTATTTT | CASSPITDTQYF
TRBJ2-7 | - | - | TRBV28 | TGTGCCAGCACCTCTTTCGGAGGAGGCTACGAGCAGTACTTC | CASTSFGGGYEQYF
TRBJ2-7 | - | TRBD2 | TRBV30 | TGTGCCTGGAGTGTCCGGCGGGGGGGGGAGTACTTC | CAWSVRRGGEYF
TRBJ2-5 | - | TRBD2 | TRBV7-3 | TGTGCCAGCAGCTCTCCCCAGACGGGAGGGGGAGAGACCCAGTACTTC | CASSSPQTGGGETQYF
TRBJ2-3 | - | - | TRBV11-1 | TGTGCCAGCAGCTTTCTTGGTACTAACACAGATACGCAGTATTTT | CASSFLGTNTDTQYF
TRBJ2-3 | - | TRBD2 | TRBV28 | TGTGCCGCCGCGGGGGGGGGCGCCGGCACAGATACGCAGTATTTT | CAAAGGGAGTDTQYF
TRBJ2-3 | - | - | TRBV5-4 | TGTGCCAGCAGCTTGGTAGGTCGGCGGAGCACAGATACGCAGTATTTT | CASSLVGRRSTDTQYF
TRBJ1-3 | once | - | TRBV6-6 | TGTGCCAGCAGCCCCACCGGACATGTCATGAACACCATATATTTT | CASSPTGHVMNTIYF